One sample yielded the 30 T cell receptor beta chains listed below, sequenced in a study of T cell changes during pregnancy in multiple sclerosis. Here immunoSEQ multiplex PCR was the method, and the copy in TCRdb shows in-frame clones only, minus some. This sample yields about 120,000 clones, of which over 85% are seen a single time; 6.2% belongs to the top ten. Source: peripheral blood, taken before pregnancy. Source of these receptors: a female donor with multiple sclerosis, enrolled in a pregnancy study.

This chain uses TRBV5-1 with TRBJ2-5; 13 bases are a match to TRBD2. The V and J ends lost 9 bases and 5 bases, in that order; junction bases with no gene match: 7. This CDR3 has 14 amino acids. From germline, CDR1 is SGHRS and CDR2 YFSETQ. The CDR3, as DNA: TGCGCCACCCGGACTAGCGGGAGTTGGGAGACCCAGTACTTC. This sequence encodes CATRTSGSWETQYF.

The J gene is TRBJ1-5, the V gene TRBV19; D is undetermined. V was clipped by 5 bases and J by 2 bases, with 13 bases between them. This CDR3 has 15 residues. CDR1 and CDR2 (germline): LNHDA, SQIVND (reference sequence). The CDR3 DNA reads TGTGCCAGTAGTGGGCTCTCCGGGGGCAATCAGCCCCAGCATTTT. Amino acid sequence: CASSGLSGGNQPQHF.

This sequence joins TRBV19 and TRBJ1-6; 7 bases agree with TRBD1. This CDR3 region has 14 residues. Germline V gene data show CDR1 as LNHDA and CDR2 as SQIVND (reference sequence). With V trimmed by 4 bases and J by 10 bases, 7 bases remained unmatched. The CDR3 region has the DNA TGTGCCAGTAGTACGACAGGGTCCGGGTCACCCCTCCACTTT. Protein: CASSTTGSGSPLHF.

This chain links TRBV5-1 with TRBJ2-2, with no clear D. This CDR3 region has 14 residues. The V end was cut by 6 bases, the J end by 0 bases, with 9 bases between. Germline V gene lookup returns CDR1 SGHRS and CDR2 YFSETQ. CDR3 sequence reads: CASKVRSNTGELFF. Written as DNA, the CDR3 is TGCGCCAGCAAGGTGCGGTCGAACACCGGGGAGCTGTTTTTT.

The CDR3 DNA reads as TGCGCCAGCAGCCAAGAGTGGGGCGGAGTTGTGAACACTGAAGCTTTCTTT. Amino acid sequence: CASSQEWGGVVNTEAFF. The chain couples TRBV4-1 to TRBJ1-1, with D tentatively TRBD1 (5 bases). CDR1 is MGHRA, CDR2 YSYEKL, per germline. This CDR3 spans 17 amino acids. Trimming left V 0 bases short and J 0 bases short, with 14 bases between.

The rearrangement joins TRBV30 to TRBJ2-7; D unclear. V was cut by 1 base and J by 0 bases, with 13 bases left in between. CDR1 is GTSNPN, CDR2 SVGIG, per germline (reference sequence). This CDR3 has 15 residues. The CDR3 reads CAWSERSTLSYEQYF. The CDR3 DNA follows: TGTGCCTGGAGTGAGCGCAGCACCCTCTCCTACGAGCAGTACTTC. The entire variable domain, with the rest obtained from reference TRBV30 and TRBJ2-7, is as follows: SQTIHQWPATLVQPVGSPLSLECTVEGTSNPNLYWYRQAAGRGLQLLFYSVGIGQISSEVPQNLSASRPQDRQFILSSKKLLLSDSGFYLCAWSERSTLSYEQYFGPGTRLTVT.

J is TRBJ1-1 and V is TRBV9, with D unresolved. Trimming shortened V by 7 bases and J by 5 bases, and 12 bases separated the two germline ends. CDR3 length: 12 residues. Germline values: CDR1 SGDLS, CDR2 YYNGEE. CDR3 amino acids: CASPLTATEAFF. The CDR3 DNA is TGTGCCAGCCCTCTCACTGCTACTGAAGCTTTCTTT.

This clone was recorded a few times. V usage is TRBV7-5 and J usage is TRBJ2-3; TRBD1 is the table's D call, not checked against the DNA. TRBV7-5 is recorded as a pseudogene. The CDR3 loop spans 16 amino acids. In nucleotides, the CDR3 is TGTGTCAGAAGCTTATCGGTCAGGGGGATTACAGATACGCAGTATTTT. Translated, it gives CVRSLSVRGITDTQYF.

The chain uses TRBV4-1 and TRBJ2-5; 10 nucleotides match TRBD2. Trimming took 0 bases from V and 4 from J; bases not matched to a gene: 5. CDR3 length: 16 amino acids. Germline loops: CDR1 MGHRA, CDR2 YSYEKL. For the CDR3, the DNA is TGCGCCAGCAGCCAAGATCCAAGCGGGGGGGCAGAGACCCAGTACTTC. It is translated as CASSQDPSGGAETQYF.

The rearrangement joins TRBV6-1 to TRBJ2-7; 8 bases match TRBD2. CDR3 length equals 12 residues. The junction had 3 bases not matched to a gene; V was cut back by 5 bases and J by 6 bases. Germline-derived CDR1 and CDR2 are MNHNS and SASEGT. Here the CDR3 reads CASSRGLAEQYF. In DNA form, the CDR3 reads TGTGCCAGCAGTCGCGGACTAGCCGAGCAGTACTTC.

This clone was counted a single time. The rearrangement joins TRBV27 to TRBJ1-6; D is unclear. The germline V gene has CDR1 MNHEY and CDR2 SMNVEV (reference sequence). This CDR3 comprises 15 residues. The V end was cut by 2 bases, the J end by 8 bases, with 13 bases between. The CDR3 loop is CASSLANSQYSPLHF. CDR3 DNA sequence: TGTGCCAGCAGTTTAGCGAACTCACAGTATTCACCCCTCCACTTT.

The CDR3 region is CASSLVAADTQYF. CDR3 coding DNA: TGTGCCAGCAGCTTGGTTGCGGCAGATACGCAGTATTTT. The chain employs TRBV5-6 and TRBJ2-3; D remains unclear. Germline V gene data show CDR1 as SGHDT and CDR2 as YYEEEE. The V end lost 0 bases, the J end lost 4 bases, and 6 bases lay between the germline ends. The CDR3 spans 13 residues. The full variable domain, in which reference TRBV5-6 and TRBJ2-3 provide the parts outside the CDR3, is DAGVTQSPTHLIKTRGQQVTLRCSPKSGHDTVSWYQQALGQGPQFIFQYYEEEERQRGNFPDRFSGHQFPNYSSELNVNALLLGDSALYLCASSLVAADTQYFGPGTRLTVL.

The V gene is TRBV28, the J gene TRBJ2-3, with D possibly TRBD1 on 6 matching bases. V was pared by 3 bases and J by 4 bases, with 11 bases between. Germline V gene data show CDR1 as MDHEN and CDR2 as SYDVKM. The CDR3 length is 14 residues. CDR3 sequence: CASSFPTGPDTQYF. For the CDR3, the DNA is TGTGCCAGCAGTTTCCCGACAGGCCCAGATACGCAGTATTTT.

The V gene is TRBV5-1, the J gene TRBJ1-2; a weak D match, TRBD1 (5 bases). The CDR3 consists of 15 residues. Germline assignment: CDR1 SGHRS and CDR2 YFSETQ. V was pared by 0 bases and J by 3 bases, with 12 bases between. CDR3 loop: CASSLAPGGDYGYTF. Written as DNA, the CDR3 is TGCGCCAGCAGCTTGGCACCCGGGGGTGACTATGGCTACACCTTC.

The table lists this clone with a count of one. The V call is TRBV5-4, the J call TRBJ2-3; D is ambiguous. Looked up from germline, CDR1 is SGHNT and CDR2 is YYREEE (reference sequence). V lost 1 base to trimming and J lost 2 bases, with 8 bases between them. This CDR3 is 14 amino acids long. As DNA, the CDR3 is TGTGCCAGCAGCTTGATGCAGTCCACAGATACGCAGTATTTT. Encoded protein: CASSLMQSTDTQYF.

The chain links TRBV7-3 to TRBJ2-5; 8 bases are shared with TRBD2. This CDR3 contains 17 residues. J lost 4 bases, V lost 2 bases, and 12 bases had no gene match. CDR1 is SGHTA and CDR2 is FQGTGA in the germline V gene. CDR3 region: CASSLLGGRGARETQYF. The CDR3 bases are TGTGCCAGCAGCTTATTGGGTGGGCGGGGGGCGAGAGAGACCCAGTACTTC.

A word on this clone: Other DNA sequences in the same sample also yield this CDR3. The rearrangement uses TRBV5-1 and TRBJ1-1; 11 bases map to TRBD1. This CDR3 spans 14 amino acids. Germline V gene sequence: CDR1 SGHRS, CDR2 YFSETQ. V lost 4 bases and J lost 4; bases outside the gene matches: 3. The CDR3 nucleotides read TGCGCCAGCAGCCCCGGGACAGGGGGCACTGAAGCTTTCTTT. Translation gives CASSPGTGGTEAFF.

The chain has TRBV30 and TRBJ2-7; 12 nucleotides align to TRBD1. The V segment lost 3 bases and the J segment 5 bases; nucleotides outside the gene matches: 5. The CDR3 is 14 residues long. The germline CDR1 and CDR2 sequences are GTSNPN and SVGIG (reference sequence). The CDR3 sequence: CAWRIGTGGDEQYF. CDR3 sequence (DNA): TGTGCCTGGAGAATTGGGACAGGGGGCGACGAGCAGTACTTC.

This chain connects TRBV15 to TRBJ1-5; TRBD1 agrees at 7 bases. CDR3 length: 15 amino acids. Germline V gene sequence: CDR1 LNHNV, CDR2 YYDKDF (reference sequence). V gave up 4 bases and J gave up 6 bases; unmatched junction bases: 9. DNA of the CDR3: TGTGCCACCAGCACCCAGACAGGGATAGGTCAGCCCCAGCATTTT. Its protein is CATSTQTGIGQPQHF.

The CDR3 DNA follows: TGTGCCAGTACCCGGGAAGGGAGCTATGGCTACACCTTC. It specifies CASTREGSYGYTF. The chain is built from TRBV19 and TRBJ1-2; D ambiguous. Between the trimmed V and J ends, which lost 7 bases and 4 bases, there was a span of 13 bases. This CDR3 is 13 amino acids long. CDR1 is LNHDA, CDR2 SQIVND, per germline (reference sequence).

V gene TRBV7-3 combines with J gene TRBJ2-1; D is unclear. Trimming shortened V by 5 bases and J by 9 bases, and 8 bases separated the two germline ends. Looked up from germline, CDR1 is SGHTA and CDR2 is FQGTGA. This CDR3 comprises 11 residues. CDR3 nucleotides: TGTGCCAGCAGCCCCGTCCTTGAGCAGTTCTTC. Translated: CASSPVLEQFF.

This sequence joins TRBV14 and TRBJ2-5; TRBD2 matches at 10 bases. This CDR3 region has 17 residues. The germline V gene encodes CDR1 SGHDN and CDR2 FVKESK. The junction had 14 bases not matched to a gene; V was cut back by 7 bases and J by 3 bases. CDR3: CASKRALAGGGEETQYF. The CDR3 DNA is TGTGCCAGCAAGCGGGCCTTAGCGGGAGGCGGAGAAGAGACCCAGTACTTC.

This rearrangement joins TRBV11-2 to TRBJ2-7, with D perhaps matching TRBD1 (6 bases). This CDR3 is built from 15 residues. V gave up 4 bases and J gave up 3 bases, with 16 bases separating them. Per germline, CDR1 SGHAT and CDR2 FQNNGV. The CDR3, as DNA: TGTGCCAGCAGCTCTGGACAGCGGAGCTTCTACGAGCAGTACTTC. Its protein product is CASSSGQRSFYEQYF.

The V and J genes are TRBV6-5 and TRBJ2-7, with D perhaps TRBD2 (6 bases). Deletions cut 0 bases from V and 5 bases from J, with 11 bases between. Germline assignment: CDR1 MNHEY and CDR2 SVGAGI. The CDR3 sequence is 14 residues long. Here the CDR3 reads CASSYSGRGNEQYF. The CDR3 DNA reads as TGTGCCAGCAGTTACTCCGGGCGGGGTAACGAGCAGTACTTC.

The rearrangement joins TRBV7-6 to TRBJ1-1; D is uncertain. Germline-derived CDR1 and CDR2 are SGHVS and FNYEAQ. V was cut by 3 bases and J by 3 bases, with 14 bases left in between. The CDR3 is made up of 15 amino acids. CDR3 in amino acids: CASSFISRVDTEAFF. The CDR3 DNA sequence: TGTGCCAGCAGCTTTATCTCTCGGGTGGACACTGAAGCTTTCTTT.

With regard to this clone: Its ends do not fully match the called genes, so a read error is possible. The gene calls are TRBV27 and TRBJ2-2; 9 bases map to TRBD1. Germline V lookup: CDR1 MNHEY, CDR2 SMNVEV (reference sequence). This CDR3 is 15 amino acids long. Here the CDR3 DNA reads TGTGCCAGCAACCTACAGGGGGCGAATACCGGGGAGCTGTTTTTT. Translating it yields CASNLQGANTGELFF.

This clone was picked up one time. The chain couples TRBV27 to TRBJ2-7, with a tentative D call TRBD1 (5 bases). With 4 bases removed from V and 3 bases from J, the gap between germline ends came to 16 bases. The CDR3 is 15 residues long. Germline loops: CDR1 MNHEY, CDR2 SMNVEV (reference sequence). CDR3 bases: TGTGCCAGCAGTTACAGGCGTGCTGGATTCTACGAGCAGTACTTC. Translated: CASSYRRAGFYEQYF.

V and J are TRBV6-1 and TRBJ1-5; no reliable D call. V shed 6 bases and J shed 4 bases, with 10 bases lying between them. The V gene's germline CDR1 is MNHNS and CDR2 SASEGT. The CDR3 length is 13 residues. The CDR3 bases are TGTGCCAGCAGACGGACTTGGAATCAGCCCCAGCATTTT. Protein: CASRRTWNQPQHF.

The chain couples TRBV10-3 to TRBJ2-1; the match to TRBD2 covers 12 bases. Losses at the gene ends were 6 bases for V and 7 bases for J; bases not matched to a gene: 4. Looked up from germline, CDR1 is ENHRY and CDR2 is SYGVKD. CDR3 length: 14 residues. CDR3 protein: CAIRLAGGGNEQFF. The CDR3 DNA follows: TGTGCCATCAGGCTAGCGGGGGGGGGTAATGAGCAGTTCTTC.

The V and J genes are TRBV19 and TRBJ1-1, with unresolved D. The germline CDR1 and CDR2 sequences are LNHDA and SQIVND (reference sequence). This CDR3 spans 13 amino acids. V was clipped by 7 bases and J by 5 bases, with 14 bases between them. Here the CDR3 DNA reads TGTGCCAGTAAGGCAGTGGCGGGAACTGAAGCTTTCTTT. Protein product: CASKAVAGTEAFF.